This record looks at one TCR beta chain sequence and its context. The antigen remains unidentified. These data belong to a study of cytomegalovirus exposure and HLA in healthy donors. Study results and caveats: Presence/absence analyses treated sequencing depth as roughly uniform across donors. Most subjects' HLA-A and HLA-B alleles were reportedly predicted from TCR beta sequences.

Primers for the PCR totalled 60 Vbeta and 13 Jbeta. In the original analysis: Roughly 83 million unique TCR beta chains, around 10 million of them shared, were counted by a later analysis. Clones were read by immunoSEQ multiplex PCR, and TCRdb kept only the in-frame ones, dropping some. That table gives V, J and clone size, and the DNA gave D and trimming. The sample gives about 200,000 clones, around 73% of which show up once; around 4% is in the top ten. CDR3 size: 11 residues. V dropped 5 bases and J dropped 6 bases, with 9 bases sitting between them. The V gene's germline CDR1 is SQVTM and CDR2 ANQGSEA.

The chain recombines TRBV29-1 with TRBJ2-3, with unresolved D. This clonotype was obtained from a male donor in good health and CMV-seronegative. The sample consisted of PBMCs. The CDR3 here is CSVLAADTQYF. Written as DNA, the CDR3 is TGCAGCGTTCTCGCAGCGGATACGCAGTATTTT.